This T cell receptor (beta chain) was recorded in a study of T-cell reconstitution after alpha-beta-depleted transplantation in children. Whole-study results and caveats: High day-60 TCRbeta diversity in some patients came from surviving recipient T cells and thymic progenitors. Among T cells one year after transplant, newly produced cells accounted for most counts and diversity. Approximately two months post-transplant, alpha-beta T cells reportedly originated from several hundred expanded graft clones.

This clonotype has more than one count but fewer than ten. The antigen is not known. The trim removed 4 bases at V and 5 bases at J, leaving 16 bases unmatched. CDR1 is SGHAT, CDR2 FQNNGV, per germline. The CDR3 consists of 18 residues. A library of TCRbeta sequences, prepared with unique molecular identifiers, was generated. Each CDR3 protein is one row after TCRdb ran MiXCR on the PCR reads. The profile shows about 590,000 distinct CDR3 sequences, 13% of them singletons. The receptor comes from a male patient between 5 and 17 years old who had a stem cell transplant for acute myeloid leukemia, so the T cells may come from the graft donor. The sample in question was PBMCs, mostly from graft donor cells, obtained 360 days after TCRalphabeta/CD19-depleted stem cell transplant. The chain combines TRBV11-2 with TRBJ2-3, with 9 bases identical to TRBD2. CDR3 coding DNA: TGTGCCAGCAGCTCCTCGGGACGAGCGGGAGGCCCACTAGATACGCAGTATTTT. It yields the protein CASSSSGRAGGPLDTQYF. Full variable domain (missing parts from reference TRBV11-2 and TRBJ2-3): EAGVAQSPRYKIIEKRQSVAFWCNPISGHATLYWYQQILGQGPKLLIQFQNNGVVDDSQLPKDRFSAERLKGVDSTLKIQPAKLEDSAVYLCASSSSGRAGGPLDTQYFGPGTRLTVL.